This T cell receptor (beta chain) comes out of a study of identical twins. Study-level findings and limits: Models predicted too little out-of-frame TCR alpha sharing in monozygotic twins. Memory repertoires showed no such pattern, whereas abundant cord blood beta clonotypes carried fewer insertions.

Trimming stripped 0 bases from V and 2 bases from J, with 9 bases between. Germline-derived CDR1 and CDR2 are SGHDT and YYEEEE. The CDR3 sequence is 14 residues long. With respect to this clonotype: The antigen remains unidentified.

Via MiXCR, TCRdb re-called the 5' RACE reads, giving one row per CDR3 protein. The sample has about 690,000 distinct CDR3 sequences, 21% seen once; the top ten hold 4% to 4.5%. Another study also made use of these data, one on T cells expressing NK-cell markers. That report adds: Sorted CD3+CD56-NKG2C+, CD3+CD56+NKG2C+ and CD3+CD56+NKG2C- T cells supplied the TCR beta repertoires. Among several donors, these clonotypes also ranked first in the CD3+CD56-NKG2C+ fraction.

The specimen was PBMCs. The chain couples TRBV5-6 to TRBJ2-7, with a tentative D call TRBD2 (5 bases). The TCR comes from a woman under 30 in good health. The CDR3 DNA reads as TGTGCCAGCAGCTTGGACGGGATCACCTACGAGCAGTACTTC. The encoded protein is CASSLDGITYEQYF.